The 26 T cell receptor beta chains below come from one sample, sequenced in a study of patients and donors after allogeneic stem cell transplantation. TCRdb re-called the RT-PCR reads through MiXCR, storing one row per CDR3 protein. Of 800,000 to 1,000,000 distinct CDR3 sequences in the sample, more than 15% are singletons; the top ten hold 5% to 6.5%. The sequencing sample was made of blood, either unsorted or a sorted T cell fraction (not recorded which). The receptors come from a human donor who was either an allogeneic HSCT recipient or a stem cell or donor lymphocyte infusion donor (not recorded which). It is not recorded whose cells these are; they may come from a transplant donor.

This clonotype was counted only a few times. This chain joins TRBV4-2 and TRBJ2-5, with D unclear. Germline CDR1 is LGHNA and CDR2 is YNFKEQ. The CDR3 is 13 residues long. Deletions cut 0 bases from V and 8 bases from J, with 10 bases between. CDR3 amino acids: CASSQEWEGTQYF. In DNA, the CDR3 is TGTGCCAGCAGCCAAGAATGGGAAGGAACCCAGTACTTC.

This clonotype was observed a few times. The genes are TRBV7-9 and TRBJ1-1; the D is unclear. The CDR3 runs 16 residues. With 5 bases removed from V and 4 bases from J, the gap between germline ends came to 20 bases. The germline gives CDR1 SEHNR, CDR2 FQNEAQ (reference sequence). The CDR3 reads CASSPPWEFGGTEAFF. For the CDR3, the DNA is TGTGCCAGCAGCCCCCCGTGGGAGTTCGGCGGCACTGAAGCTTTCTTT.

This clonotype came up a few times. The chain combines TRBV27 with TRBJ2-1; 7 bases align to TRBD2. Germline values: CDR1 MNHEY, CDR2 SMNVEV (reference sequence). J gave up 7 bases and V 6 bases, and 15 bases lay outside the gene matches. This CDR3 spans 16 amino acids. The CDR3, as DNA: TGTGCCAGCAGGCCCCTCTCAGCGGGGAGCTGGAATGAGCAGTTCTTC. This gives the protein CASRPLSAGSWNEQFF.

This clonotype was observed a few times. The V and J genes are TRBV29-1 and TRBJ1-2, with no clear D. This CDR3 region has 12 residues. The germline V and J ends were trimmed by 6 bases and 1 base, with 9 bases remaining between them. Germline values: CDR1 SQVTM, CDR2 ANQGSEA. The CDR3 spells CSVRPVNYGYTF. CDR3 in DNA: TGCAGCGTCCGACCCGTTAACTATGGCTACACCTTC.

This clonotype was seen more than once but under ten times. The V call is TRBV6-5, the J call TRBJ1-1; D might be TRBD1 (5 bases). The CDR3 totals 16 residues. The V end lost 2 bases, the J end lost 1 base, and 14 bases lay between the germline ends. Germline V gene lookup returns CDR1 MNHEY and CDR2 SVGAGI. The CDR3 here is CASSYTAGPRNTEAFF. The CDR3 DNA reads as TGTGCCAGCAGTTACACGGCAGGGCCCAGGAACACTGAAGCTTTCTTT.

The chain has TRBV30 and TRBJ1-6; D is possibly TRBD1 (6 bases). V lost 3 bases to trimming and J lost 7 bases, with 19 bases between them. CDR3 length equals 16 residues. CDR1 and CDR2 (germline): GTSNPN, SVGIG (reference sequence). The CDR3, as DNA: TGTGCCTGGAGCGATACAGGGACTCTGGGGAATTCACCCCTCCACTTT. Translated: CAWSDTGTLGNSPLHF. Combining the CDR3 with reference TRBV30 and TRBJ1-6 gives the whole variable domain SQTIHQWPATLVQPVGSPLSLECTVEGTSNPNLYWYRQAAGRGLQLLFYSVGIGQISSEVPQNLSASRPQDRQFILSSKKLLLSDSGFYLCAWSDTGTLGNSPLHFGNGTRLTVT.

This clonotype was counted between two and nine times. The junction and the germline gene differ at one end; a read error may be behind it. V usage is TRBV11-2 and J usage is TRBJ2-7; 12 bases match TRBD1. CDR3 length: 13 amino acids. The germline V gene encodes CDR1 SGHAT and CDR2 FQNNGV. The CDR3: CASSSLRDRGHDF. For the CDR3, the DNA is TGTGCCAGCAGCTCGCTCCGGGACAGGGGGCATGACTTC.

V gene TRBV9 combines with J gene TRBJ2-5; no definite D call. CDR1 and CDR2 (germline): SGDLS, YYNGEE. With 0 bases removed from V and 0 bases from J, the gap between germline ends came to 9 bases. CDR3 length: 15 amino acids. CDR3 residues: CASSVAWGYQETQYF. CDR3 sequence (DNA): TGTGCCAGCAGCGTAGCGTGGGGATACCAAGAGACCCAGTACTTC.

This rearrangement joins TRBV5-5 to TRBJ2-7; the match to TRBD1 covers 10 bases. Germline V lookup: CDR1 SGHKS, CDR2 YYEKEE (reference sequence). The trim removed 5 bases at V and 2 bases at J, leaving 4 bases unmatched. The CDR3 runs to 14 residues. This CDR3 reads CASRSGQGTYEQYF. The CDR3 DNA follows: TGTGCCAGCAGATCGGGACAGGGGACCTACGAGCAGTACTTC. Complete variable domain (other parts from reference TRBV5-5 and TRBJ2-7): DAGVTQSPTHLIKTRGQQVTLRCSPISGHKSVSWYQQVLGQGPQFIFQYYEKEERGRGNFPDRFSARQFPNYSSELNVNALLLGDSALYLCASRSGQGTYEQYFGPGTRLTVT.

The CDR3 reads CASSQELAGDYYGYTF. As DNA, the CDR3 is TGTGCCAGCAGCCAAGAACTGGCAGGGGATTACTATGGCTACACCTTC. This rearrangement joins TRBV4-2 to TRBJ1-2; a weak D match, TRBD1 (6 bases). This CDR3 has 16 amino acids. From germline, CDR1 is LGHNA and CDR2 YNFKEQ. Trimming took off 0 bases at V and 3 bases at J, with 14 bases between the two ends.

The chain couples TRBV29-1 to TRBJ1-1, with D possibly TRBD1 on 5 matching bases. Trimming shortened V by 5 bases and J by 0 bases, and 10 bases separated the two germline ends. Germline V gives CDR1 SQVTM, CDR2 ANQGSEA. This CDR3 is built from 13 residues. The CDR3 here is CSVTGRMNTEAFF. CDR3 bases: TGCAGCGTTACGGGACGGATGAACACTGAAGCTTTCTTT.

The genes are TRBV12-3 or TRBV12-4 and TRBJ2-7; no reliable D call. The CDR3 spans 13 residues. The V end lost 1 base, the J end lost 9 bases, and 13 bases lay between the germline ends. In DNA form, the CDR3 reads TGTGCCAGCAGTTTAGGTAGCCGGGCAGGGCAGTACTTC. Translated: CASSLGSRAGQYF.

This chain uses TRBV4-1 with TRBJ2-1; 8 bases agree with TRBD1. Trimming cost V 6 bases and J 3 bases; bases outside gene matches: 4. Per germline, CDR1 MGHRA and CDR2 YSYEKL. The CDR3 covers 14 residues. CDR3 residues: CASRDRDFYNEQFF. The CDR3, as DNA: TGCGCCAGCAGGGACAGGGACTTCTACAATGAGCAGTTCTTC.

This chain connects TRBV3-1 to TRBJ2-5; D remains unclear. Deletions cut 2 bases from V and 3 bases from J, with 19 bases between. Germline V lookup: CDR1 LGHDT, CDR2 YNNKEL (reference sequence). CDR3 length equals 17 residues. The DNA of the CDR3 is TGTGCCAGCAGCCAAACTCTAGGAGCGATCACCAAAGAGACCCAGTACTTC. It codes for CASSQTLGAITKETQYF.

This clonotype turned up a few times. In DNA, the CDR3 is TGTGCCAGCAGTTACCAGGGAAACGAGCAGTACTTC. As protein: CASSYQGNEQYF. The gene calls are TRBV27 and TRBJ2-7; the D gene is possibly TRBD1 (5 bases). Germline lookup yields CDR1 MNHEY and CDR2 SMNVEV (reference sequence). V was trimmed by 4 bases and J by 5 bases, leaving 9 bases between them. CDR3 length: 12 residues.

This clonotype has ten or more counts. The chain uses TRBV18 and TRBJ2-7, with no clear D. Germline-derived CDR1 and CDR2 are KGHSH and LQKENI. Trimming left V 3 bases short and J 5 bases short, with 8 bases between. The CDR3 loop spans 12 amino acids. The CDR3 protein is CASSPLVDEQYF. The DNA of the CDR3 is TGTGCCAGCTCACCTCTGGTCGACGAGCAGTACTTC.

This clonotype was seen more than once but under ten times. The chain carries TRBV24-1 and TRBJ2-7; D unclear. The CDR3 consists of 14 residues. In germline, CDR1 is KGHDR, CDR2 SFDVKD. The ends were cut back, 2 bases at V and 2 bases at J, with 9 bases in the middle. The DNA of the CDR3 is TGTGCCACCAGTGATTCGTCACTTACCTACGAGCAGTACTTC. Translating gives CATSDSSLTYEQYF.

This clonotype was counted between two and nine times. The rearrangement links TRBV11-2 to TRBJ1-4; a weak D match, TRBD1 (6 bases). Trimming stripped 5 bases from V and 8 bases from J, with 18 bases between. Looked up from germline, CDR1 is SGHAT and CDR2 is FQNNGV. The CDR3 sequence is 15 residues long. The CDR3 region is CASSPGSGVGEKLFF. The CDR3 DNA sequence: TGTGCCAGCAGCCCCGGCTCAGGGGTAGGGGAAAAACTGTTTTTT.

This clonotype appeared many times. The chain is built from TRBV5-1 and TRBJ2-7, with a weak D call TRBD1 (5 bases). The CDR3 extends over 12 amino acids. V was shortened by 3 bases and J by 5 bases, with 9 bases between the two germline ends. CDR1 and CDR2 (germline): SGHRS, YFSETQ. CDR3 in amino acids: CASSSGYHEQYF. CDR3 in DNA: TGCGCCAGCAGCTCAGGGTACCACGAGCAGTACTTC.

This clonotype came up a few times. V gene TRBV12-3 or TRBV12-4 combines with J gene TRBJ1-1; D call uncertain. Trimming removed 4 bases at V and 7 bases at J, with 13 bases between. The CDR3 sequence is 13 residues long. The CDR3 loop is CASSSRVRVEAFF. The CDR3 bases are TGTGCCAGCAGTTCCCGGGTCCGGGTTGAAGCTTTCTTT.

This clonotype was counted a few times. The chain links TRBV12-3 or TRBV12-4 to TRBJ1-6; a possible D gene is TRBD1 (5 bases). The CDR3 covers 14 residues. V was pared by 3 bases and J by 8 bases, with 11 bases between. CDR3 protein: CASSFGGVHSPLHF. CDR3 DNA sequence: TGTGCCAGCAGTTTCGGAGGGGTTCATTCACCCCTCCACTTT.

The chain recombines TRBV6-2 or TRBV6-3 with TRBJ1-1, with a weak D call TRBD1 (6 bases). The CDR3 has 15 residues. The V gene's germline CDR1 is MNHEY and CDR2 SVGEGT. V was clipped by 4 bases and J by 1 base, with 13 bases between them. The CDR3 is CASSSLGGGNTEAFF. The DNA of the CDR3 is TGTGCCAGCAGTTCCCTTGGGGGCGGGAACACTGAAGCTTTCTTT.

The chain carries TRBV20-1 and TRBJ2-7, with 7 nucleotides matching TRBD1. With 3 bases clipped from V and 2 bases from J, the junction kept 7 bases outside the gene matches. The CDR3 has 14 residues. Germline V CDR1 and CDR2: DFQATT, SNEGSKA (reference sequence). As DNA, the CDR3 is TGCAGTGCTAGTCTTGTAGACAGGGCCTACGAGCAGTACTTC. As protein: CSASLVDRAYEQYF.

This chain uses TRBV9 with TRBJ2-7; D perhaps matches TRBD1 (6 bases). The CDR3 contains 15 residues. Trimming took off 8 bases at V and 2 bases at J, with 20 bases between the two ends. From germline, CDR1 is SGDLS and CDR2 YYNGEE. The CDR3 loop reads CARGTGTPLTYEQYF. The CDR3, as DNA: TGTGCCAGAGGTACCGGGACACCACTTACCTACGAGCAGTACTTC.

This rearrangement joins TRBV11-2 to TRBJ1-2; D may be TRBD1 (6 bases). The CDR3 totals 20 residues. V lost 2 bases and J 0 bases, leaving 25 bases between the germline ends. Germline CDR1 is SGHAT and CDR2 is FQNNGV. The CDR3 DNA reads TGTGCCAGCAGCTTATGGACGGCGGGGCAGGGGCCAGGAGCTAACTATGGCTACACCTTC. It codes for CASSLWTAGQGPGANYGYTF.

This chain joins TRBV6-1 and TRBJ2-7; 8 bases are a match to TRBD2. Trimming cost V 8 bases and J 1 base; bases outside gene matches: 10. Germline V gives CDR1 MNHNS, CDR2 SASEGT. The CDR3 has 15 residues. The CDR3 sequence: CASSKGTRDSYEQYF. The CDR3 DNA is TGTGCCAGCTCCAAAGGGACTAGGGATTCCTACGAGCAGTACTTC.